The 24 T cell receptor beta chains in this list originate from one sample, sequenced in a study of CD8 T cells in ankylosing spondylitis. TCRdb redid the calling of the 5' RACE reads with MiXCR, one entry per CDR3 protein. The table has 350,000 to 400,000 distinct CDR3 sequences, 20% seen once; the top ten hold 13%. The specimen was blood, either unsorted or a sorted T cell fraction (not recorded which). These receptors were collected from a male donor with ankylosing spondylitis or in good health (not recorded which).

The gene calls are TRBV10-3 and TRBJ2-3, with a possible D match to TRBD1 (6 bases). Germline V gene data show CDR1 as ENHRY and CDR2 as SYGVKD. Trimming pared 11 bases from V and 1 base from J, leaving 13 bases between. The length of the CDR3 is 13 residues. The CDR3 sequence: CASWTDRTDTQYF. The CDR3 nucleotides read TGTGCCTCCTGGACAGATCGCACAGATACGCAGTATTTT.

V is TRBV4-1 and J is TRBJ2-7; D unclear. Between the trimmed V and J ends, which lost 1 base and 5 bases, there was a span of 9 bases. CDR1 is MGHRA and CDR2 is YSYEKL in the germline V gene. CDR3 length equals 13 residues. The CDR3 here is CASSQGPPNEQYF. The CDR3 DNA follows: TGCGCCAGCAGCCAAGGGCCCCCCAACGAGCAGTACTTC.

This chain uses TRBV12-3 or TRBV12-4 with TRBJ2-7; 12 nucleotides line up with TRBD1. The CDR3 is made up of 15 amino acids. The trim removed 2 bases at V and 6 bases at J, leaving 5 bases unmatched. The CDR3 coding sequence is TGTGCCAGCAGTTTAAGTGGGACAGGGGGCACCGAGCAGTACTTC. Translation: CASSLSGTGGTEQYF.

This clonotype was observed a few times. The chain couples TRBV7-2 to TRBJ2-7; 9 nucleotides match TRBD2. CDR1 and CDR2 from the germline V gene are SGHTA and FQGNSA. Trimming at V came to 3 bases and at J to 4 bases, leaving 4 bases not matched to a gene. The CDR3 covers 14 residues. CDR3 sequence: CASSFIAGDYEQYF. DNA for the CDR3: TGTGCCAGCAGCTTTATAGCGGGGGATTACGAGCAGTACTTC.

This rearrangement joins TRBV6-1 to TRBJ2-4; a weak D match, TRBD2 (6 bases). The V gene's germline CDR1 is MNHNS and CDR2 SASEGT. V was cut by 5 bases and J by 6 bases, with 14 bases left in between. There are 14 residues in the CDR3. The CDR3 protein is CASSQGVGGNIQYF. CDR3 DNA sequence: TGTGCCAGCAGTCAAGGCGTGGGGGGAAACATTCAGTACTTC.

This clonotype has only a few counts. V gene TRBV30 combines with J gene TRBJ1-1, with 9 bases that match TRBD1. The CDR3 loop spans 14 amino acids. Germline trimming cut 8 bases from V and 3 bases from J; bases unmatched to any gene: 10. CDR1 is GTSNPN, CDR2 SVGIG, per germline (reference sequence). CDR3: CASEADRGYTEAFF. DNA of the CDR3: TGTGCCAGTGAGGCGGACAGGGGATACACTGAAGCTTTCTTT.

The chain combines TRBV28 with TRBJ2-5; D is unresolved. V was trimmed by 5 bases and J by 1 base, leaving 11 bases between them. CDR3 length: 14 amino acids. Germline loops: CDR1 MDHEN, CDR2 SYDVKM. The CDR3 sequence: CASSMDGSQETQYF. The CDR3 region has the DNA TGTGCCAGCAGTATGGACGGAAGCCAAGAGACCCAGTACTTC.

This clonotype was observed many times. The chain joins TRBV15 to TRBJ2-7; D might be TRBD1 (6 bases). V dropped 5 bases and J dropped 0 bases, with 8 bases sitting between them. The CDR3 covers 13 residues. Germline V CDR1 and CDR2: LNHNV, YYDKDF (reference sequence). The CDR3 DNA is TGTGCCACCAGCGAGGACAGCTCCTACGAGCAGTACTTC. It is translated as CATSEDSSYEQYF.

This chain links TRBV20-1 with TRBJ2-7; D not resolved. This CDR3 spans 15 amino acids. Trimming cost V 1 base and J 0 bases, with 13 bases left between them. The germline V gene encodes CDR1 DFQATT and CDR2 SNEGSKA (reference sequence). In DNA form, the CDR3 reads TGCAGTGCTAGAGTTTGGGCCGAGAGCTCCTACGAGCAGTACTTC. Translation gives CSARVWAESSYEQYF.

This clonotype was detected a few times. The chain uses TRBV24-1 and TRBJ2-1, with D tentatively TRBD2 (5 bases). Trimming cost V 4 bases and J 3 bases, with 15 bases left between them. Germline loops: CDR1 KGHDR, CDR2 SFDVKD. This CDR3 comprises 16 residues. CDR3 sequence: CATSDPGRGLYNEQFF. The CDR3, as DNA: TGTGCCACCAGTGACCCTGGGAGAGGGCTCTACAATGAGCAGTTCTTC.

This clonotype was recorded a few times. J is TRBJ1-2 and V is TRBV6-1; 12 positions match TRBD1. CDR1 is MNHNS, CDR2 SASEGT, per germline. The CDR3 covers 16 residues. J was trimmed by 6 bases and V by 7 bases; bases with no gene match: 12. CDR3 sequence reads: CASNPGTGGLRDGYTF. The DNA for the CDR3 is TGTGCCAGCAACCCCGGGACAGGGGGCCTCCGGGATGGCTACACCTTC.

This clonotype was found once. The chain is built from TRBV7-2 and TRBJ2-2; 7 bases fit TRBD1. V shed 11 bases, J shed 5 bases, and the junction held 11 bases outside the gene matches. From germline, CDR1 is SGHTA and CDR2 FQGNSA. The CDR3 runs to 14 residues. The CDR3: CAGGRAGGTGELFF. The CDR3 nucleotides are TGTGCCGGGGGAAGGGCAGGGGGTACCGGGGAGCTGTTTTTT.

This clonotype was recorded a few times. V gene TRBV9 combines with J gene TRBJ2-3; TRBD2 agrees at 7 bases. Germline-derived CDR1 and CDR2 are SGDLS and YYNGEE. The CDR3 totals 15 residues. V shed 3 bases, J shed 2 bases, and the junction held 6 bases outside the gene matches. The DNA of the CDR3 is TGTGCCAGCAGCGCCGGGGGGAAACACACAGATACGCAGTATTTT. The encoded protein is CASSAGGKHTDTQYF.

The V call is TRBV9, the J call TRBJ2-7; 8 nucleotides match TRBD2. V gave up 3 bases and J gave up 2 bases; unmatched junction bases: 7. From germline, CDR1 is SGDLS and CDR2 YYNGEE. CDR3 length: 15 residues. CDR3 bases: TGTGCCAGCAGCGCAGATGCGGGGGGAGCCTACGAGCAGTACTTC. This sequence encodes CASSADAGGAYEQYF.

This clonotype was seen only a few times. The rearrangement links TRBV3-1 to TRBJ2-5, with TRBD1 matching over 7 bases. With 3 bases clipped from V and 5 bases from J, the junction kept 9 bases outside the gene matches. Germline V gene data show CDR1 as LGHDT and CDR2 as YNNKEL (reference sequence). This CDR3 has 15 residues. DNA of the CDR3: TGTGCCAGCAGCCAGACAGGGCTATTAGGGGAGACCCAGTACTTC. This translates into CASSQTGLLGETQYF.

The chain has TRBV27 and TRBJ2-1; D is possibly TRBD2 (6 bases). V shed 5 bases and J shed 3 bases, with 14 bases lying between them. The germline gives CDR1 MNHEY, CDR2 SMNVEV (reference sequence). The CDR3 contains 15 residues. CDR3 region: CASSPDYPGYNEQFF. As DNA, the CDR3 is TGTGCCAGCAGTCCGGACTACCCGGGCTACAATGAGCAGTTCTTC.

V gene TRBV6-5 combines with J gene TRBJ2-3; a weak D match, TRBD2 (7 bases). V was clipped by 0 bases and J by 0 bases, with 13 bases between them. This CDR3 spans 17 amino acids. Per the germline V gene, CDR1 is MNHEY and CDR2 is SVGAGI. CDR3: CASSYSGGLDSTDTQYF. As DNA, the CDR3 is TGTGCCAGCAGTTACTCGGGGGGGCTGGACAGCACAGATACGCAGTATTTT.

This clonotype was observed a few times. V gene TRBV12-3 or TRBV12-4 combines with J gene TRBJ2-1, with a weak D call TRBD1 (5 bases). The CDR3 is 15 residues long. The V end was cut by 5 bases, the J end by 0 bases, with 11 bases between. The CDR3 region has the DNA TGTGCCAGCAGTCCGGACACGAGCTCCTACAATGAGCAGTTCTTC. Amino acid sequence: CASSPDTSSYNEQFF.

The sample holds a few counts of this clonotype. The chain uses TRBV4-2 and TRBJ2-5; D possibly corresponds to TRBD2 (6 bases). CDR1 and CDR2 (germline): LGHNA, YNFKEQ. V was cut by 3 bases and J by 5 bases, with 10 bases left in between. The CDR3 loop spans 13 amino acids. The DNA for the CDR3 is TGTGCCAGCAGCCAGTCGGAGGGGGAGACCCAGTACTTC. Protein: CASSQSEGETQYF.

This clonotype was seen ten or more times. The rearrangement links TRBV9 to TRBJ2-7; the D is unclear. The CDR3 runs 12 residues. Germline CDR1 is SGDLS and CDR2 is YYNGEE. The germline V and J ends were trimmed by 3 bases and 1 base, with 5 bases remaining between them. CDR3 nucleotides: TGTGCCAGCAGCGGCCAGTCCTACGAGCAGTACTTC. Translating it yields CASSGQSYEQYF.

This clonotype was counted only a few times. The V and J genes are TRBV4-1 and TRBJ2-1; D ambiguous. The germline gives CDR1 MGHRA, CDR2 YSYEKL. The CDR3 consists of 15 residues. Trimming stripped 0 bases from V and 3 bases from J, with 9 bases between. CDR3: CASSQEDGFYNEQFF. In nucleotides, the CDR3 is TGCGCCAGCAGCCAAGAGGACGGTTTCTACAATGAGCAGTTCTTC.

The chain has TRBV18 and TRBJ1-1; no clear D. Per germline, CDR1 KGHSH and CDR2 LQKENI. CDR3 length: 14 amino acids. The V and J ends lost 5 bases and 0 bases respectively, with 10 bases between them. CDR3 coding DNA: TGTGCCAGCTCAACGACTGACCTGAACACTGAAGCTTTCTTT. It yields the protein CASSTTDLNTEAFF.

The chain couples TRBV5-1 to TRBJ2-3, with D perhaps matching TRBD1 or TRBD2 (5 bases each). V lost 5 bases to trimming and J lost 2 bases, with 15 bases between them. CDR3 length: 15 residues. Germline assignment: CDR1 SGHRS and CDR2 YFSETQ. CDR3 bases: TGCGCCAGCAGGACGATGGGGGTTTACACAGATACGCAGTATTTT. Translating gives CASRTMGVYTDTQYF.

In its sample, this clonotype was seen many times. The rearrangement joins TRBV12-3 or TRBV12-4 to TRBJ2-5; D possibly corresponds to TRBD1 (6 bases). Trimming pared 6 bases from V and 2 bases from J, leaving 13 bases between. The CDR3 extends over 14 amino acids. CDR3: CASRSARGQETQYF. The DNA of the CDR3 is TGTGCCAGCAGGTCGGCCAGGGGACAAGAGACCCAGTACTTC.